Each of the 10 T cell receptor beta chains below was sequenced from the same sample in a study of CD8 T cells in Susac syndrome. RNA totalling about 0.45 to 1 ug underwent reverse transcription with random hexamers. Each CDR3 protein gets one entry after TCRdb re-called the immunoSEQ multiplex PCR reads with MiXCR. The repertoire has approximately 100,000 distinct CDR3 sequences, roughly 95% of them found once; the top ten carry approximately 0.093%. The source material was CD4+ T cells from PBMCs. The receptor set was obtained from a human donor in good health.

This clonotype was recorded only once. The chain joins TRBV7-6 to TRBJ2-2; 9 bases match TRBD1. The germline CDR1 and CDR2 sequences are SGHVS and FNYEAQ. With 5 bases clipped from V and 6 bases from J, the junction kept 7 bases outside the gene matches. The CDR3 consists of 15 residues. CDR3 nucleotides: TGTGCCAGCAGCCCACAGGGGGCAGGAGCCGGGGAGCTGTTTTTT. It encodes CASSPQGAGAGELFF.

CDR3 region: CSAYEGGTTGELFF. CDR3 DNA: TGCAGCGCCTACGAGGGGGGAACCACCGGGGAGCTGTTTTTT. The chain employs TRBV29-1 and TRBJ2-2; D could derive from TRBD1 or TRBD2 (6 bases each). Trimming took 7 bases from V and 4 from J, leaving 16 bases between them. The V gene's germline CDR1 is SQVTM and CDR2 ANQGSEA. The CDR3 totals 14 residues.

This rearrangement joins TRBV7-2 to TRBJ2-1; TRBD2 aligns across 9 bases. Losses at the gene ends were 3 bases for V and 9 bases for J; bases not matched to a gene: 9. Germline-derived CDR1 and CDR2 are SGHTA and FQGNSA. This CDR3 is built from 15 residues. CDR3: CASSLTLAGKGEQFF. For the CDR3, the DNA is TGTGCCAGCAGCTTGACTCTAGCGGGGAAGGGTGAGCAGTTCTTC.

The chain employs TRBV6-6 and TRBJ2-7, with 11 positions matching TRBD2. The CDR3 contains 14 residues. The germline gives CDR1 MNHNY, CDR2 SVGAGI (reference sequence). J was trimmed by 12 bases and V by 4 bases; bases with no gene match: 11. DNA for the CDR3: TGTGCCAGCAGTTCTAGCGGGGGGCCCGGGATGGGGTACTTC. Residues: CASSSSGGPGMGYF.

The rearrangement joins TRBV29-1 to TRBJ1-1, with D unresolved. CDR3 size: 14 residues. Per germline, CDR1 SQVTM and CDR2 ANQGSEA. V was clipped by 0 bases and J by 0 bases, with 8 bases between them. The CDR3 here is CSVEDRFMNTEAFF. The DNA of the CDR3 is TGCAGCGTTGAAGATCGGTTCATGAACACTGAAGCTTTCTTT.

The rearrangement uses TRBV2 and TRBJ2-2, with 10 positions matching TRBD2. This CDR3 is built from 15 residues. The V gene's germline CDR1 is SNHLY and CDR2 FYNNEI. With 2 bases clipped from V and 6 bases from J, the junction kept 3 bases outside the gene matches. The CDR3 loop is CASSEQRGGAGELFF. CDR3 coding DNA: TGTGCCAGCAGTGAACAGCGGGGGGGCGCCGGGGAGCTGTTTTTT.

V gene TRBV20-1 combines with J gene TRBJ2-7; D ambiguous. Germline V gene data show CDR1 as DFQATT and CDR2 as SNEGSKA (reference sequence). The V and J ends lost 3 bases and 3 bases respectively, with 9 bases between them. This CDR3 contains 12 residues. CDR3 sequence reads: CSASLTGYEQYF. The CDR3 DNA reads TGCAGTGCTAGTCTGACCGGCTACGAGCAGTACTTC.

The rearrangement uses TRBV19 and TRBJ2-2; D uncertain. The CDR3 sequence is 13 residues long. Per germline, CDR1 LNHDA and CDR2 SQIVND (reference sequence). V lost 1 base and J lost 6, with 6 bases in between. CDR3 region: CASSIGGAGELFF. The CDR3 bases are TGTGCCAGTAGTATAGGAGGAGCCGGGGAGCTGTTTTTT.

V usage is TRBV5-4 and J usage is TRBJ2-5; 11 positions agree with TRBD2. The germline CDR1 and CDR2 sequences are SGHNT and YYREEE (reference sequence). CDR3 length equals 15 residues. The J segment lost 5 bases and the V segment lost 4 bases, leaving 7 bases of the junction unmatched. CDR3 sequence: CASSESSGGAETQYF. In nucleotides, the CDR3 is TGTGCCAGCAGCGAGAGTAGCGGGGGGGCGGAGACCCAGTACTTC.

The rearrangement joins TRBV20-1 to TRBJ2-6, with D hard to call. The CDR3 contains 15 residues. CDR1 and CDR2 from the germline V gene are DFQATT and SNEGSKA (reference sequence). V was shortened by 0 bases and J by 2 bases, with 8 bases between the two germline ends. DNA for the CDR3: TGCAGTGCTAGAGAGGGTGGCACTGGGGCCAACGTCCTGACTTTC. It translates to CSAREGGTGANVLTF.